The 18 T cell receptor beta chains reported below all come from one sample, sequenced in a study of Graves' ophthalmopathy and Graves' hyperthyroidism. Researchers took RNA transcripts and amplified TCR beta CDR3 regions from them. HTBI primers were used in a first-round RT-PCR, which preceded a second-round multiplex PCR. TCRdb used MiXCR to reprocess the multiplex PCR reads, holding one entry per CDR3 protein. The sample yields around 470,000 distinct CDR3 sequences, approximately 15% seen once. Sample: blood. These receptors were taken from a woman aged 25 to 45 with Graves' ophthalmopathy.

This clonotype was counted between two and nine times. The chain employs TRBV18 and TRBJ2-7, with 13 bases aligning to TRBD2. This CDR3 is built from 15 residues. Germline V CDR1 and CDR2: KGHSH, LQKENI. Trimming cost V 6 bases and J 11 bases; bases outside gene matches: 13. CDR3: CASSLQGLAGEVEYF. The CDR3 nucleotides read TGTGCCAGCTCTCTCCAAGGACTAGCGGGAGAAGTGGAGTACTTC.

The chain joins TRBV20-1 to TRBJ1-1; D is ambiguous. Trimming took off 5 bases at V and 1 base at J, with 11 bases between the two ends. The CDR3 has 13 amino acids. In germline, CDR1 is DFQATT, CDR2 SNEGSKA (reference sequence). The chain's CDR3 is CSALGPANTEAFF. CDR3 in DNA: TGCAGTGCTCTCGGGCCGGCGAACACTGAAGCTTTCTTT.

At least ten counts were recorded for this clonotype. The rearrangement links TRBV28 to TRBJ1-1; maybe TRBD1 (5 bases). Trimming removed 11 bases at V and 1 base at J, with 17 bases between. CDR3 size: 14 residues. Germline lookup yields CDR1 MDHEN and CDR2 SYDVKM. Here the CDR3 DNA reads TGTGCCGTAATCCGAACAGGCGGGAACACTGAAGCTTTCTTT. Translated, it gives CAVIRTGGNTEAFF.

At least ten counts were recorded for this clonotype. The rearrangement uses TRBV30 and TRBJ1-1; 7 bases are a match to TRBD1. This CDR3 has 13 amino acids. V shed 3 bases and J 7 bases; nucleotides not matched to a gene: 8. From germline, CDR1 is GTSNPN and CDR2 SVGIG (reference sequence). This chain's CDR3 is CAWRPNRGGEAFF. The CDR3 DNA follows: TGTGCCTGGAGACCGAACAGGGGAGGTGAAGCTTTCTTT.

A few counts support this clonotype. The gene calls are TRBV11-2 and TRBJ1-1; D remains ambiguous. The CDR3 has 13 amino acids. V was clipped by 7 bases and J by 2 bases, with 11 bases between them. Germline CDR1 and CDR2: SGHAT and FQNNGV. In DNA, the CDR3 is TGTGCCAGCACCCTAGATACTAACACTGAAGCTTTCTTT. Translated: CASTLDTNTEAFF.

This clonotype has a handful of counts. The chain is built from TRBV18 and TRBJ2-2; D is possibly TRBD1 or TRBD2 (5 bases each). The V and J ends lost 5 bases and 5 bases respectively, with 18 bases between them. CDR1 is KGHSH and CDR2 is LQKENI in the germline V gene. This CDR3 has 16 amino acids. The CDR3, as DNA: TGTGCCAGCTCATTCCGTGTAGGGGACGGAACCGGGGAGCTGTTTTTT. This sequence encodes CASSFRVGDGTGELFF.

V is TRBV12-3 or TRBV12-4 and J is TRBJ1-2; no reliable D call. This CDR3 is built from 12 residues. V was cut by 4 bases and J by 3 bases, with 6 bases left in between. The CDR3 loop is CASSSPDYGYTF. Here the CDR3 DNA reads TGTGCCAGCAGTTCACCCGACTATGGCTACACCTTC.

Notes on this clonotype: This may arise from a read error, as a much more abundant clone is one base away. The CDR3 protein is CASSVTGTGSRWYGYTF. The CDR3 nucleotides read TGTGCCAGCAGTGTGACCGGGACAGGGTCTCGGTGGTATGGCTACACCTTC. This rearrangement joins TRBV6-1 to TRBJ1-2, with TRBD1 matching over 9 bases. Per the germline V gene, CDR1 is MNHNS and CDR2 is SASEGT. With V trimmed by 4 bases and J by 5 bases, 14 bases remained unmatched. The CDR3 length is 17 residues.

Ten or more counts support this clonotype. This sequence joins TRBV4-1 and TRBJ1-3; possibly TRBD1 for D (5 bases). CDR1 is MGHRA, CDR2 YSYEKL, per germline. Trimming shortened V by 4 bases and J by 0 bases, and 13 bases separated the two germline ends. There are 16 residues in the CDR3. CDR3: CASSRDTGVSGNTIYF. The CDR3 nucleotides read TGCGCCAGCAGCCGCGACACAGGCGTCTCTGGAAACACCATATATTTT.

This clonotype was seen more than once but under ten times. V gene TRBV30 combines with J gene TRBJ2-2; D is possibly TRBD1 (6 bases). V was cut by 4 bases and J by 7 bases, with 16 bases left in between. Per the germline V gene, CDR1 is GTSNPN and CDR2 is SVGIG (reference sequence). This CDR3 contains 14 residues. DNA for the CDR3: TGTGCCTGGATTTCGGCAGGGGATCACGGGGAGCTGTTTTTT. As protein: CAWISAGDHGELFF.

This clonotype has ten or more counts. The CDR3 sequence is CATSDSGVGEQYF. Here the CDR3 DNA reads TGTGCCACCAGTGATTCAGGGGTCGGGGAGCAGTACTTC. The V call is TRBV24-1, the J call TRBJ2-7, with D possibly TRBD1 on 6 matching bases. Trimming removed 2 bases from V and 7 bases from J, with 11 bases in between. The CDR3 runs to 13 residues. CDR1 and CDR2 from the germline V gene are KGHDR and SFDVKD.

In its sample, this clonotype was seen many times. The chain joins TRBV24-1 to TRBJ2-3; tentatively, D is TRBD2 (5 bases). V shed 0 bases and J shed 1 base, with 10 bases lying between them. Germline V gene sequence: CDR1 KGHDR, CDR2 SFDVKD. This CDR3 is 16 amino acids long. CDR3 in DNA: TGTGCCACCAGTGATTTGACGGGGAAAGGCACAGATACGCAGTATTTT. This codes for CATSDLTGKGTDTQYF.

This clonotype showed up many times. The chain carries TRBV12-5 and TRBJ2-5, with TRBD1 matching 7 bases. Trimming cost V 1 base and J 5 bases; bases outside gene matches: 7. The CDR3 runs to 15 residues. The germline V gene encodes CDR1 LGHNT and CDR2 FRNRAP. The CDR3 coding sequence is TGTGCTAGTGGTTTGGCCCGACAGGGTTTCGAGACCCAGTACTTC. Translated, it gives CASGLARQGFETQYF.

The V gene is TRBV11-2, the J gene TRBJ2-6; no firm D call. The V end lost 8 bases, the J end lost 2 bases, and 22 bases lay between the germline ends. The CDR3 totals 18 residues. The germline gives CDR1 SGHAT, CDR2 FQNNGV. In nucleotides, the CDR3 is TGTGCCAGCCCCTCGGTGACAAATTTCATTCCTGGGGCCAACGTCCTGACTTTC. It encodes CASPSVTNFIPGANVLTF.

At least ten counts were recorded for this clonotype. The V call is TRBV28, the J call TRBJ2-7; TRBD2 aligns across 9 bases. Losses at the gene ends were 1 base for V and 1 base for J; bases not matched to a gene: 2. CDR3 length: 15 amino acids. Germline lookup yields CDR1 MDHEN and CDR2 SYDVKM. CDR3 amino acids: CASSLFTSGSYEQYF. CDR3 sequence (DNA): TGTGCCAGCAGTTTATTTACTAGCGGGTCCTACGAGCAGTACTTC.

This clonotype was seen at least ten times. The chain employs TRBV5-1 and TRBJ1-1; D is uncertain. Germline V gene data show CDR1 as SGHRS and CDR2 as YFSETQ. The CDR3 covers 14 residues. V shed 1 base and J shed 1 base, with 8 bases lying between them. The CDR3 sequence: CASSLWNTNTEAFF. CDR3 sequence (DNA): TGCGCCAGCAGCTTGTGGAACACGAACACTGAAGCTTTCTTT.

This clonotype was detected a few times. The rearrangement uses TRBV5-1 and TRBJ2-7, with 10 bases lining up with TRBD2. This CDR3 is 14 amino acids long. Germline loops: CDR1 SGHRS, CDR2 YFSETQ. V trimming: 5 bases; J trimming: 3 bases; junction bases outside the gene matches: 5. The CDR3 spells CASRSGTSVYEQYF. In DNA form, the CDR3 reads TGCGCCAGCAGGTCCGGGACTAGCGTCTACGAGCAGTACTTC.

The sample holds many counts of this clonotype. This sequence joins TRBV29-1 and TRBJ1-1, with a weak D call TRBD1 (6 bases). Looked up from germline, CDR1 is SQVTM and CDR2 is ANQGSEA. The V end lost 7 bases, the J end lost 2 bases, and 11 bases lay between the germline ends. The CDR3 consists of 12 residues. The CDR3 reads CSAGHPNTEAFF. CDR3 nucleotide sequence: TGCAGCGCGGGACACCCTAACACTGAAGCTTTCTTT.